These 12 T cell receptor beta chains came from one sample sequenced in a study of shared clonotypes between healthy human individuals. The assay was immunoSEQ multiplex PCR, and TCRdb's table has in-frame clones only and misses some. The table lists 2 million to 2.5 million clones, 93% of them singletons, with 0.36% in the top ten. The specimen sequenced was naive CD4+ T cells from PBMCs. The subset here: CD45RA+ positively selected. These receptors were obtained from a man younger than 35 in good health. Some clones in this sample may be carry-over from other donors' samples.

As concerns this clone: The same CDR3 is also encoded by other DNA sequences in this sample. V is TRBV7-9 and J is TRBJ2-2; D is ambiguous. The CDR3 is 12 residues long. CDR1 and CDR2 (germline): SEHNR, FQNEAQ (reference sequence). V shed 4 bases and J shed 8 bases, with 8 bases lying between them. CDR3 region: CASSSSIGELFF. CDR3 nucleotide sequence: TGTGCCAGCAGCTCAAGCATTGGGGAGCTGTTTTTT.

V is TRBV4-2 and J is TRBJ1-6; D unresolved. Germline CDR1 is LGHNA and CDR2 is YNFKEQ. Trimming left V 0 bases short and J 7 bases short, with 4 bases between. This CDR3 region has 13 residues. The CDR3 reads CASSQDTNSPLHF. For the CDR3, the DNA is TGTGCCAGCAGCCAAGATACGAATTCACCCCTCCACTTT.

The gene calls are TRBV6-5 and TRBJ1-2; 7 bases map to TRBD1. This CDR3 has 13 amino acids. J lost 8 bases, V lost 6 bases, and 9 bases had no gene match. Germline V CDR1 and CDR2: MNHEY, SVGAGI. DNA for the CDR3: TGTGCCAGCAGCGGGACAGTGTTGCGGGGCTACACCTTC. Protein sequence: CASSGTVLRGYTF.

The chain combines TRBV5-4 with TRBJ2-3; D is undetermined. Between the trimmed V and J ends, which lost 1 base and 0 bases, there was a span of 9 bases. CDR3 length equals 15 residues. Germline CDR1 is SGHNT and CDR2 is YYREEE (reference sequence). CDR3 region: CASSLITASTDTQYF. DNA of the CDR3: TGTGCCAGCAGCTTGATAACGGCTAGCACAGATACGCAGTATTTT.

V gene TRBV29-1 combines with J gene TRBJ2-4, with D uncertain. Germline V gene data show CDR1 as SQVTM and CDR2 as ANQGSEA. The germline V and J ends were trimmed by 4 bases and 3 bases, with 4 bases remaining between them. There are 11 residues in the CDR3. The CDR3 sequence is CSVVVKNIQYF. CDR3 in DNA: TGCAGCGTTGTGGTCAAAAACATTCAGTACTTC.

The chain is built from TRBV2 and TRBJ2-3; no definite D call. The CDR3 extends over 14 amino acids. Trimming stripped 7 bases from V and 1 base from J, with 12 bases between. Germline V gene lookup returns CDR1 SNHLY and CDR2 FYNNEI. The CDR3 coding sequence is TGTGCCAGCACCAGACTCACTCGCACAGATACGCAGTATTTT. Translated: CASTRLTRTDTQYF.

The rearrangement links TRBV6-6 to TRBJ1-1; 9 nucleotides match TRBD1. Unmatched junction bases numbered 1, after V lost 2 bases and J lost 3 bases. Germline assignment: CDR1 MNHNY and CDR2 SVGAGI (reference sequence). This CDR3 contains 14 residues. CDR3 amino acids: CASSYRTGDTEAFF. The CDR3 DNA reads as TGTGCCAGCAGTTACAGGACAGGGGACACTGAAGCTTTCTTT.

The rearrangement uses TRBV11-3 and TRBJ2-1, with 10 bases lining up with TRBD2. This CDR3 spans 14 amino acids. Germline lookup yields CDR1 SGHNT and CDR2 YENEEA. V shed 5 bases and J 5 bases; nucleotides not matched to a gene: 3. CDR3 region: CASSVAGGHNEQFF. CDR3 nucleotide sequence: TGTGCCAGCAGCGTAGCGGGAGGCCACAATGAGCAGTTCTTC.

In nucleotides, the CDR3 is TGCGCCAGCAGTGAGTCGACGGGGGGGAAGCAGTTCTTC. This codes for CASSESTGGKQFF. The chain employs TRBV10-2 and TRBJ2-1, with 8 bases identical to TRBD2. Germline V gene lookup returns CDR1 WSHSY and CDR2 SAAADI. Unmatched junction bases numbered 3, after V lost 0 bases and J lost 11 bases. CDR3 length: 13 amino acids.

This sequence joins TRBV7-9 and TRBJ2-5, with D possibly matching TRBD2 (7 bases). This CDR3 has 15 residues. Germline values: CDR1 SEHNR, CDR2 FQNEAQ (reference sequence). V lost 3 bases and J lost 4, with 15 bases in between. CDR3 loop: CASSFLGGQGETQYF. DNA for the CDR3: TGTGCCAGCAGCTTTTTGGGGGGGCAGGGAGAGACCCAGTACTTC.

The table lists this clone with a count of one. The chain recombines TRBV27 with TRBJ2-1; 8 bases align to TRBD1. CDR1 and CDR2 (germline): MNHEY, SMNVEV (reference sequence). V trimming: 4 bases; J trimming: 2 bases; junction bases outside the gene matches: 10. This CDR3 contains 17 residues. The chain's CDR3 is CASSSTPRQGTYNEQFF. CDR3 in DNA: TGTGCCAGCAGTTCCACCCCCCGACAGGGGACCTACAATGAGCAGTTCTTC.

V and J are TRBV2 and TRBJ2-2; D remains ambiguous. The length of the CDR3 is 16 residues. The V end was cut by 4 bases, the J end by 0 bases, with 12 bases between. Germline CDR1 reads SNHLY; CDR2 reads FYNNEI. This CDR3 reads CASSGHRPPNTGELFF. For the CDR3, the DNA is TGTGCCAGCAGTGGACACAGACCACCGAACACCGGGGAGCTGTTTTTT.